Shown below are 24 T cell receptor beta chains from a single sample sequenced in a study of CXCR3-negative and CXCR3-positive naive CD8 T cells. The antigens of these receptors remain unknown. UMI labels and 5' RACE were used to prepare the TRB cDNA libraries. After re-calling the 5' RACE reads, TCRdb lists one entry per CDR3 protein, DNA absent. The repertoire table contains over 150,000 distinct CDR3 sequences. Study findings and constraints: CXCR3-positive naive cells carried more hydrophobic TRB CDR3s than CXCR3-negative naive cells did.

Sequencing was performed on naive CXCR3+ CD8+ T cells from blood. This sample's subset: CD45RO-CCR7+CD27+CD95- naive CD8+ T cells expressing CXCR3 (TNR3+). These receptor sequences come from a human donor in good health. Some clones in this sample may be carry-over from other donors' samples.

The V and J genes are TRBV12-3 or TRBV12-4 and TRBJ1-1; absent DNA, TCRdb's TRBD1 call cannot be checked. This CDR3 spans 15 amino acids. This CDR3 reads CASSWAEGGDTEAFF.

CDR3 in amino acids: CASSFGRSYEQYF. The gene calls are TRBV27 and TRBJ2-7. CDR3 size: 13 residues. From germline, CDR1 is MNHEY and CDR2 SMNVEV (reference sequence).

The CDR3 region is CASSLEGYYSYEQYF. J is TRBJ2-7 and V is TRBV5-1; the D call of TRBD2 rests on TCRdb alone, since no DNA is present to check it. The CDR3 runs 15 residues. The germline CDR1 and CDR2 sequences are SGHRS and YFSETQ.

This chain joins TRBV9 and TRBJ2-7; the D gene TCRdb calls, TRBD1, cannot be checked with no DNA. Germline CDR1 and CDR2: SGDLS and YYNGEE. The CDR3 loop spans 14 amino acids. The CDR3: CASSRGGVPYEQYF.

The V call is TRBV13, the J call TRBJ2-5; TCRdb's D gene call, TRBD2, goes unchecked for lack of DNA. Germline V gene data show CDR1 as PRHDT and CDR2 as FYEKMQ (reference sequence). The CDR3 sequence is 13 residues long. The CDR3 reads CASSLLAEETQYF. The variable domain in full, completed from reference TRBV13 and TRBJ2-5, reads AAGVIQSPRHLIKEKRETATLKCYPIPRHDTVYWYQQGPGQDPQFLISFYEKMQSDKGSIPDRFSAQQFSDYHSELNMSSLELGDSALYFCASSLLAEETQYFGPGTRLLVL.

The chain recombines TRBV9 with TRBJ2-1; the TCRdb call, TRBD2, lacks DNA for checking. Germline lookup yields CDR1 SGDLS and CDR2 YYNGEE. This CDR3 has 16 amino acids. The CDR3 region is CASSVSRAGVDNEQFF.

V is TRBV15 and J is TRBJ2-1; TCRdb gives TRBD2 as the D gene, but with no DNA this cannot be confirmed. The CDR3 length is 15 residues. Per germline, CDR1 LNHNV and CDR2 YYDKDF (reference sequence). This chain's CDR3 is CATSGVAGANNEQFF.

The chain is built from TRBV10-3 and TRBJ2-1; TCRdb reports TRBD2, a call that lacks DNA to check it against. Germline-derived CDR1 and CDR2 are ENHRY and SYGVKD. CDR3 length: 14 residues. The CDR3 here is CASSPGTSADEQFF.

This chain's CDR3 is CSAAGREVMVGNEQFF. This chain uses TRBV29-1 with TRBJ2-1; the TCRdb call, TRBD2, lacks DNA for checking. CDR3 length equals 16 residues. Germline values: CDR1 SQVTM, CDR2 ANQGSEA.

The chain joins TRBV4-1 to TRBJ2-1; the D call of TRBD1 rests on TCRdb alone, since no DNA is present to check it. The CDR3 totals 14 residues. Germline lookup yields CDR1 MGHRA and CDR2 YSYEKL. The CDR3: CASTPGTAYNEQFF.

The J gene is TRBJ2-5, the V gene TRBV12-3 or TRBV12-4; without DNA, the TCRdb call of TRBD1 cannot be checked. CDR3 length: 15 residues. CDR3 in amino acids: CASSGGGQRQETQYF.

V gene TRBV15 combines with J gene TRBJ2-7. From germline, CDR1 is LNHNV and CDR2 YYDKDF (reference sequence). CDR3 length equals 13 residues. CDR3 residues: CATSSYRNYEQYF.

The genes are TRBV19 and TRBJ2-3; TCRdb calls TRBD2, which cannot be checked without DNA. Germline assignment: CDR1 LNHDA and CDR2 SQIVND (reference sequence). The CDR3 has 16 residues. CDR3 protein: CASSIGVAGATDTQYF.

The V gene is TRBV12-3 or TRBV12-4, the J gene TRBJ1-2; absent DNA, TCRdb's TRBD1 call cannot be checked. The CDR3 is 15 residues long. The CDR3 loop is CASSSTTGTRGGYTF.

The V and J genes are TRBV7-3 and TRBJ2-3; the TCRdb call, TRBD2, lacks DNA for checking. The CDR3 extends over 16 amino acids. Germline assignment: CDR1 SGHTA and CDR2 FQGTGA. The CDR3 reads CASSSPASGGTDTQYF.

The V gene is TRBV5-4, the J gene TRBJ2-5; TCRdb proposes TRBD1, but this gene call is untestable without DNA. Germline V lookup: CDR1 SGHNT, CDR2 YYREEE (reference sequence). This CDR3 region has 15 residues. CDR3 residues: CASSFIGTAQETQYF.

The chain uses TRBV7-3 and TRBJ2-1; TCRdb names TRBD1, which stays unverified in the absence of DNA. Germline V gene sequence: CDR1 SGHTA, CDR2 FQGTGA. The CDR3 covers 16 residues. This CDR3 reads CASSLSAAGAYNEQFF.

The chain's CDR3 is CASKEAGSYQETQYF. The J gene is TRBJ2-5, the V gene TRBV19; the TCRdb call, TRBD1, lacks DNA for checking. The CDR3 has 15 amino acids. The germline V gene encodes CDR1 LNHDA and CDR2 SQIVND (reference sequence).

CDR3 sequence: CASSVSGSTYNEQFF. The chain has TRBV9 and TRBJ2-1. CDR1 SGDLS and CDR2 YYNGEE come from the germline V gene. The CDR3 totals 15 residues.

The rearrangement links TRBV19 to TRBJ2-7. CDR3 length: 15 amino acids. Germline assignment: CDR1 LNHDA and CDR2 SQIVND (reference sequence). The CDR3 sequence: CASSIGLGESYEQYF. Full variable domain (outside the CDR3, taken from reference TRBV19 and TRBJ2-7): DGGITQSPKYLFRKEGQNVTLSCEQNLNHDAMYWYRQDPGQGLRLIYYSQIVNDFQKGDIAEGYSVSREKKESFPLTVTSAQKNPTAFYLCASSIGLGESYEQYFGPGTRLTVT.

The chain links TRBV28 to TRBJ2-3. Germline V CDR1 and CDR2: MDHEN, SYDVKM. The CDR3 sequence is 13 residues long. CDR3: CASSGLVTDTQYF. The full variable domain, in which reference TRBV28 and TRBJ2-3 provide the parts outside the CDR3, is DVKVTQSSRYLVKRTGEKVFLECVQDMDHENMFWYRQDPGLGLRLIYFSYDVKMKEKGDIPEGYSVSREKKERFSLILESASTNQTSMYLCASSGLVTDTQYFGPGTRLTVL.

The rearrangement joins TRBV7-9 to TRBJ2-4; TCRdb calls TRBD1, which cannot be checked without DNA. The CDR3 runs to 15 residues. Germline lookup yields CDR1 SEHNR and CDR2 FQNEAQ (reference sequence). This CDR3 is CASSLGPIAKNIQYF.

This chain joins TRBV20-1 and TRBJ2-7; TCRdb proposes TRBD1, but this gene call is untestable without DNA. Germline V gives CDR1 DFQATT, CDR2 SNEGSKA (reference sequence). The CDR3 is made up of 14 amino acids. The CDR3 loop reads CSARGYGGPDEQYF.

The chain's CDR3 is CASSPYPPVSGSTATSYEQYF. This rearrangement joins TRBV11-1 to TRBJ2-7; the D call from TCRdb, TRBD2, cannot be confirmed without DNA. This CDR3 region has 21 residues. Germline CDR1 SGHAT, CDR2 FQDESV (reference sequence). The full variable domain, rest sourced from reference TRBV11-1 and TRBJ2-7, is EAEVAQSPRYKITEKSQAVAFWCDPISGHATLYWYRQILGQGPELLVQFQDESVVDDSQLPKDRFSAERLKGVDSTLKIQPAELGDSAMYLCASSPYPPVSGSTATSYEQYFGPGTRLTVT.